One sample yielded the 10 T cell receptor beta chains listed below, sequenced in a study of cytomegalovirus exposure and HLA in healthy donors. A multiplex PCR was run with 60 Vbeta primers and 13 Jbeta primers. Assay used: immunoSEQ multiplex PCR; TCRdb lists only in-frame clones, some missing. In the table there are around 190,000 clones, roughly 90% of which are singletons. The sample consisted of PBMCs. The receptors stem from a boy aged 2 to 10 in good health and CMV-seronegative.

This clone was seen a single time. J is TRBJ1-3 and V is TRBV30; maybe TRBD1 (6 bases). V lost 4 bases, J lost 7 bases, and 14 bases lay in between. CDR3 length: 13 residues. The germline V gene encodes CDR1 GTSNPN and CDR2 SVGIG (reference sequence). This CDR3 reads CAWTNRVWNTIYF. The CDR3 bases are TGTGCCTGGACCAACAGGGTCTGGAACACCATATATTTT. The whole variable domain, filled in from reference TRBV30 and TRBJ1-3, reads SQTIHQWPATLVQPVGSPLSLECTVEGTSNPNLYWYRQAAGRGLQLLFYSVGIGQISSEVPQNLSASRPQDRQFILSSKKLLLSDSGFYLCAWTNRVWNTIYFGEGSWLTVV.

The rearrangement links TRBV29-1 to TRBJ2-5; TRBD1 aligns across 8 bases. Trimming cost V 7 bases and J 2 bases; bases outside gene matches: 9. Germline CDR1 is SQVTM and CDR2 is ANQGSEA. The CDR3 runs 14 residues. CDR3 nucleotide sequence: TGCAGCGCCGGCCCTCGGGACAGGCAAGAGACCCAGTACTTC. This sequence encodes CSAGPRDRQETQYF.

Only one count was recorded for this clone. The chain recombines TRBV5-6 with TRBJ2-7; 8 bases map to TRBD2. Germline CDR1 and CDR2: SGHDT and YYEEEE. CDR3 length equals 15 residues. With V trimmed by 4 bases and J by 5 bases, 11 bases remained unmatched. The DNA of the CDR3 is TGTGCCAGCAGCGACATAGCGGGACGGGTTGACGAGCAGTACTTC. The encoded protein is CASSDIAGRVDEQYF.

The chain has TRBV6-4 and TRBJ2-2, with 8 bases that match TRBD2. Germline V gives CDR1 MRHNA, CDR2 SNTAGT. CDR3 length: 15 residues. J was trimmed by 3 bases and V by 6 bases; bases with no gene match: 6. The CDR3 bases are TGTGCCAGCAGCCGGGGGGGTTCCCACACCGGGGAGCTGTTTTTT. Its protein product is CASSRGGSHTGELFF.

This rearrangement joins TRBV30 to TRBJ1-2; D unclear. The CDR3 has 13 amino acids. V dropped 0 bases and J dropped 4 bases, with 9 bases sitting between them. Germline loops: CDR1 GTSNPN, CDR2 SVGIG (reference sequence). In DNA, the CDR3 is TGTGCCTGGAGTGTACCAGGTCTCTATGGCTACACCTTC. It is translated as CAWSVPGLYGYTF.

V usage is TRBV2 and J usage is TRBJ2-3; possibly TRBD1 for D (6 bases). This CDR3 contains 14 residues. Trimming pared 2 bases from V and 4 bases from J, leaving 10 bases between. The germline CDR1 and CDR2 sequences are SNHLY and FYNNEI. The CDR3 coding sequence is TGTGCCAGCAGTGAACAGGGGTCGGCAGATACGCAGTATTTT. Protein sequence: CASSEQGSADTQYF.

This rearrangement joins TRBV27 to TRBJ2-1; tentatively, D is TRBD1 (6 bases). Between the trimmed V and J ends, which lost 4 bases and 8 bases, there was a span of 24 bases. The CDR3 loop spans 17 amino acids. Germline V lookup: CDR1 MNHEY, CDR2 SMNVEV (reference sequence). The CDR3 DNA is TGTGCCAGCAGTTCGGTCGGGGTGCGACCAGGGGTGGATGAGCAGTTCTTC. Translation gives CASSSVGVRPGVDEQFF.

The chain uses TRBV7-9 and TRBJ2-3, with 8 nucleotides matching TRBD2. CDR1 and CDR2 from the germline V gene are SEHNR and FQNEAQ (reference sequence). With 5 bases clipped from V and 5 bases from J, the junction kept 9 bases outside the gene matches. There are 15 residues in the CDR3. The DNA for the CDR3 is TGTGCCAGCAGCCTACCGGGACTAGGAGGAGATACGCAGTATTTT. Translating gives CASSLPGLGGDTQYF.

The V and J genes are TRBV4-1 and TRBJ2-5; D call uncertain. Germline CDR1 reads MGHRA; CDR2 reads YSYEKL. V was pared by 0 bases and J by 3 bases, with 8 bases between. This CDR3 has 14 residues. The CDR3 nucleotides are TGCGCCAGCAGCCAAGATCACCCGGAAGAGACCCAGTACTTC. Protein sequence: CASSQDHPEETQYF.

The V gene is TRBV6-6, the J gene TRBJ2-7, with 12 bases identical to TRBD2. Germline-derived CDR1 and CDR2 are MNHNY and SVGAGI (reference sequence). CDR3 length equals 14 residues. V lost 7 bases and J lost 3; bases outside the gene matches: 4. The CDR3 spells CASTRLAGDYEQYF. The CDR3 nucleotides are TGTGCCAGCACCCGACTAGCGGGAGACTACGAGCAGTACTTC.